This T cell receptor (beta chain) stems from a study of vaccination and CD4 T cells after COVID-19. Germline loops: CDR1 ENHRY, CDR2 SYGVKD. CDR3 length: 16 amino acids. The V gene end was trimmed by 6 bases and the J gene end by 1 base; junction bases not matched to a gene: 10. Sequencing of the DNA from cultured CD4+ T cells was carried out with the Oncomine TCR Beta short-read assay. Each CDR3 protein gets one entry after TCRdb re-called the PCR reads with MiXCR. The table has about 15,000 distinct CDR3 sequences, 60% to 70% seen once. Study observations and caveats: SARS-CoV-2-reactive clonotype medians increased from around 21 to 38, not significantly.

Sample treatment: roughly 10-day PBMC culture with coronavirus spike peptide pools or control peptides (ViraFEST assay). Before TCRs were sequenced, ViraFEST expanded antigen-specific T cells with peptide pools. Wells contained two million PBMCs each, and these were cultured with 7.5 to 10 IU/ml IL-2 and roughly 9.8 ug/ml peptide pools. A note on this clonotype: Its antigen is not known.

The rearrangement links TRBV10-3 to TRBJ1-1, with 8 bases matching TRBD1. Input material: CD4+ T cells from blood, cultured in vitro. The clonotype originates from a human donor who had recovered from COVID-19. The CDR3 coding sequence is TGTGCCATCAGAGCTTCAGGGGGCCTGAAGAACACTGAAGCTTTCTTT. Translation: CAIRASGGLKNTEAFF.